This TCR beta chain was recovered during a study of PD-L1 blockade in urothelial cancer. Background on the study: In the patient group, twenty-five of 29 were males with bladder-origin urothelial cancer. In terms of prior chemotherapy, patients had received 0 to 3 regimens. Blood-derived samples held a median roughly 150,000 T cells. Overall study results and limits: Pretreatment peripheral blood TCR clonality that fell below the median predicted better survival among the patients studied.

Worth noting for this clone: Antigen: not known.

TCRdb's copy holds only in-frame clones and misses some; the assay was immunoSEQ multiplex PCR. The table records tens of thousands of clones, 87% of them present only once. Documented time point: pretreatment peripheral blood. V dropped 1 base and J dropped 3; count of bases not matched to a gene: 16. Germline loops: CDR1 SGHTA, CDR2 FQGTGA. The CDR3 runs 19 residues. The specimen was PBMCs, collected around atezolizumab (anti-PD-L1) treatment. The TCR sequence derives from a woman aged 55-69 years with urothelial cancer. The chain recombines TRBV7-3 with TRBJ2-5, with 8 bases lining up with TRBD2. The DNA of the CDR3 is TGTGCCAGCAGCTTAAATGGCCAGATCGGGAGGGGCTTTAAAGAGACCCAGTACTTC. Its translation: CASSLNGQIGRGFKETQYF.